Listed below are T cell receptor beta chains from one sample, sequenced in a study of technical replicates of blood from a handful of donors. This table comes from immunoSEQ multiplex PCR, and its TCRdb copy is limited to in-frame clones, with some not included. Counted here are 79,000 or so clones, 85% to 95% occurring once; the ten biggest clones make up approximately 0.4%. The sequenced sample was T cells isolated from PBMCs. The receptor source for this set is a human donor in good health. Both conserved end residues are part of each CDR3. The D gene is left open where the match is weak. Size values are once, few and many counts, or a class for expanded clones, and some rows have none.

V gene: TRBV10-1
J gene: TRBJ2-3
D gene: -
clone size: -
CDR3 DNA: TGCGCCAGCAGTCTAGGGGCAGGCTCTCCCAAAGATACGCAGTATTTT
CDR3 protein: CASSLGAGSPKDTQYF

V gene: TRBV7-3
J gene: TRBJ2-7
D gene: TRBD1
clone size: -
CDR3 DNA: TGTGCCAGCAGCCCGACGACAGGGGTGGAGCAGTACTTC
CDR3 protein: CASSPTTGVEQYF

V gene: TRBV4-1
J gene: TRBJ1-5
D gene: -
clone size: few
CDR3 DNA: TGCGCCAGCAGCCAAGAATTTCGGCAGCCCCAGCATTTT
CDR3 protein: CASSQEFRQPQHF

V gene: TRBV25-1
J gene: TRBJ2-7
D gene: -
clone size: -
CDR3 DNA: TGTGCCGTCGATATCCAGGGCTACGAGCAGTACTTC
CDR3 protein: CAVDIQGYEQYF

V gene: TRBV29-1
J gene: TRBJ2-5
D gene: TRBD1
clone size: -
CDR3 DNA: TGCAGCGGGATACCAGCCGGGACAGGGGAGACCCAGTACTTC
CDR3 protein: CSGIPAGTGETQYF

V gene: TRBV10-3
J gene: TRBJ2-1
D gene: TRBD2
clone size: -
CDR3 DNA: TGTGCCATGATCCTAGCGGACTCCTACAATGAGCAGTTCTTC
CDR3 protein: CAMILADSYNEQFF

V gene: TRBV4-3
J gene: TRBJ1-1
D gene: -
clone size: -
CDR3 DNA: TGCGCCAGCAGTCTCGGCGGGGCCCATTTTATGAACACTGAAGCTTTCTTT
CDR3 protein: CASSLGGAHFMNTEAFF

V gene: TRBV6-5
J gene: TRBJ1-3
D gene: -
clone size: -
CDR3 DNA: TGTGCCAGCAGTTATGGCAACTCTGGAAACACCATATATTTT
CDR3 protein: CASSYGNSGNTIYF

V gene: TRBV11-2
J gene: TRBJ1-3
D gene: TRBD1
clone size: once
CDR3 DNA: TGTGCCAGCAGCACCCGGGACAGGGCTGGAAACACCATATATTTT
CDR3 protein: CASSTRDRAGNTIYF

V gene: TRBV28
J gene: TRBJ1-1
D gene: TRBD1
clone size: -
CDR3 DNA: TGTGCCAGCAGTTTTCCATCGCAGGGGGCGGAGTGGTATTCTGAAGCTTTCTTT
CDR3 protein: CASSFPSQGAEWYSEAFF

V gene: TRBV7-3
J gene: TRBJ2-2
D gene: TRBD2
clone size: -
CDR3 DNA: TGTGCCAGCAGCCTTGAGAGGGCTAGCGGGAGGGCCAGGGACACCGGGGAGCTGTTTTTT
CDR3 protein: CASSLERASGRARDTGELFF

V gene: TRBV13
J gene: TRBJ2-5
D gene: -
clone size: -
CDR3 DNA: TGTGCCAGCAGCGCGCGGGACGCCGGCTCTGGGGAGACCCAGTACTTC
CDR3 protein: CASSARDAGSGETQYF

V gene: TRBV28
J gene: TRBJ1-5
D gene: -
clone size: -
CDR3 DNA: TGTGCCAGCTCTCCCCTTGCAGGGTCTGGCAATCAGCCCCAGCATTTT
CDR3 protein: CASSPLAGSGNQPQHF

V gene: TRBV11-2
J gene: TRBJ1-1
D gene: -
clone size: -
CDR3 DNA: TGTGCCAGCAGTTGGGGGGGATTGAACACTGAAGCTTTCTTT
CDR3 protein: CASSWGGLNTEAFF

V gene: TRBV11-2
J gene: TRBJ2-2
D gene: TRBD1
clone size: -
CDR3 DNA: TGTGCCAGCAGCTTCGGGACAGGGTTTACCGGGGAGCTGTTTTTT
CDR3 protein: CASSFGTGFTGELFF

V gene: TRBV6-5
J gene: TRBJ1-2
D gene: -
clone size: -
CDR3 DNA: TGTGCCAGCTACTCCAACTATGGCTACACCTTC
CDR3 protein: CASYSNYGYTF

V gene: TRBV7-2
J gene: TRBJ2-7
D gene: -
clone size: once
CDR3 DNA: TGTGCCAGCATCTTAACAGGGCCCTCCTACGAGCAGTACTTC
CDR3 protein: CASILTGPSYEQYF

V gene: TRBV14
J gene: TRBJ1-2
D gene: -
clone size: -
CDR3 DNA: TGTGCCAGCAGCCAAGGGCGGGGTTATGGCTACACCTTC
CDR3 protein: CASSQGRGYGYTF

V gene: TRBV7-3
J gene: TRBJ1-2
D gene: -
clone size: -
CDR3 DNA: TGTGCCAGCAGCCAAAACAGGGCCCGCGGCTACACCTTC
CDR3 protein: CASSQNRARGYTF

V gene: TRBV19
J gene: TRBJ2-5
D gene: -
clone size: few
CDR3 DNA: TGTGCCAGTAGCTCCAGGTTAGAGACCCAGTACTTC
CDR3 protein: CASSSRLETQYF

V gene: TRBV28
J gene: TRBJ1-1
D gene: -
clone size: -
CDR3 DNA: TGTGCCAGCAGTCCCCCGGGAGTCATGAACACTGAAGCTTTCTTT
CDR3 protein: CASSPPGVMNTEAFF

V gene: TRBV7-2
J gene: TRBJ1-2
D gene: TRBD1
clone size: -
CDR3 DNA: TGTGCCAGCAGCTTGACAGGGTCAACCTATGGCTACACCTTC
CDR3 protein: CASSLTGSTYGYTF

V gene: TRBV6-5
J gene: TRBJ1-1
D gene: -
clone size: few
CDR3 DNA: TGTGCCAGCAGTGGAGGAGGGGATGAAGCTTTCTTT
CDR3 protein: CASSGGGDEAFF

V gene: TRBV4-1
J gene: TRBJ2-7
D gene: TRBD2
clone size: -
CDR3 DNA: TGCGCCAGCAGCCCACGGCTAGCGGGTAACGAGCAGTACTTC
CDR3 protein: CASSPRLAGNEQYF

V gene: TRBV6-6
J gene: TRBJ2-5
D gene: TRBD2
clone size: -
CDR3 DNA: TGTGCCAGCAGTTTGACCGGGACTAGCATTGGAGAGACCCAGTACTTC
CDR3 protein: CASSLTGTSIGETQYF

V gene: TRBV13
J gene: TRBJ2-1
D gene: TRBD1
clone size: -
CDR3 DNA: TGTGCCAGCAGCTACTCGGTGCGACAGGGGCTCTACAATGAGCAGTTCTTC
CDR3 protein: CASSYSVRQGLYNEQFF

V gene: TRBV19
J gene: TRBJ1-5
D gene: -
clone size: once
CDR3 DNA: TGTGCCAGTACCTCGCGCTACAGGGGCAATCAGCCCCAGCATTTT
CDR3 protein: CASTSRYRGNQPQHF

V gene: TRBV7-2
J gene: TRBJ1-5
D gene: -
clone size: -
CDR3 DNA: TGTGCCAGCAGCTTAGACAGCCCATATCAGCCCCAGCATTTT
CDR3 protein: CASSLDSPYQPQHF

V gene: TRBV6-5
J gene: TRBJ2-5
D gene: -
clone size: -
CDR3 DNA: TGTGCCAGCAGTGACGTCGGGAGCCAAGAGACCCAGTACTTC
CDR3 protein: CASSDVGSQETQYF

V gene: TRBV5-1
J gene: TRBJ1-1
D gene: -
clone size: medium-sized
CDR3 DNA: TGCGCCAGCAGCTTTCAAATGAACACTGAAGCTTTCTTT
CDR3 protein: CASSFQMNTEAFF

V gene: TRBV28
J gene: TRBJ1-2
D gene: -
clone size: -
CDR3 DNA: TGTGCCAGCAGCCGAACTTTTGACACCACTCGTAACTATGGCTACACCTTC
CDR3 protein: CASSRTFDTTRNYGYTF

V gene: TRBV13
J gene: TRBJ1-2
D gene: TRBD1
clone size: -
CDR3 DNA: TGTGCCAGCAGCCAAGACAGGGGCCATAACTATGGCTACACCTTC
CDR3 protein: CASSQDRGHNYGYTF

V gene: TRBV5-4
J gene: TRBJ1-1
D gene: -
clone size: -
CDR3 DNA: TGTGCCAGCAGCTTGGCCACACCGAACACTGAAGCTTTCTTT
CDR3 protein: CASSLATPNTEAFF

V gene: TRBV7-9
J gene: TRBJ2-5
D gene: TRBD2
clone size: -
CDR3 DNA: TGTGCCAGCAGCGAGGGACTAGCGCACCAAGAGACCCAGTACTTC
CDR3 protein: CASSEGLAHQETQYF

V gene: TRBV4-2
J gene: TRBJ2-7
D gene: -
clone size: -
CDR3 DNA: TGTGCCAGCAGCCACCCCGGTTTCTCCTACGAGCAGTACTTC
CDR3 protein: CASSHPGFSYEQYF

V gene: TRBV27
J gene: TRBJ1-5
D gene: TRBD1
clone size: -
CDR3 DNA: TGTGCCAGCAGTTCTGGGACAGGGGGTCGTCAGCCCCAGCATTTT
CDR3 protein: CASSSGTGGRQPQHF

V gene: TRBV5-1
J gene: TRBJ2-1
D gene: TRBD2
clone size: -
CDR3 DNA: TGCGCCAGCAGCCTAGCGGAGAGCTCCTACAATGAGCAGTTCTTC
CDR3 protein: CASSLAESSYNEQFF

V gene: TRBV2
J gene: TRBJ2-7
D gene: -
clone size: -
CDR3 DNA: TGTGCCAGCAGGGGGGCGGCTTACGAGCAGTACTTC
CDR3 protein: CASRGAAYEQYF

V gene: TRBV6-6
J gene: TRBJ2-3
D gene: TRBD1
clone size: -
CDR3 DNA: TGTGCCAGCAGTTACGGGACAGGGAAGGATACGCAGTATTTT
CDR3 protein: CASSYGTGKDTQYF

V gene: TRBV19
J gene: TRBJ1-5
D gene: -
clone size: -
CDR3 DNA: TGTGCCAGTAGTATGTATTATCAGCCCCAGCATTTT
CDR3 protein: CASSMYYQPQHF

V gene: TRBV2
J gene: TRBJ1-5
D gene: -
clone size: -
CDR3 DNA: TGTGCCAGCAGTGAAGGGCTGGGGCCCCCTAGTCAGCCCCAGCATTTT
CDR3 protein: CASSEGLGPPSQPQHF

V gene: TRBV7-2
J gene: TRBJ1-1
D gene: -
clone size: -
CDR3 DNA: TGTGCCAGCAGCTTAGCAGGGCCCCAACAGGAGAAAGAAGCTTTCTTT
CDR3 protein: CASSLAGPQQEKEAFF